Sequencing of this TCR beta chain was carried out in a study of T-cell reconstitution after alpha-beta-depleted transplantation in children. This clonotype was observed at least ten times. Researchers prepared the TCRbeta library using unique molecular identifiers, the study reports. One entry per CDR3 protein, called by TCRdb with MiXCR from the PCR reads. Of over 400,000 distinct CDR3 sequences listed, around 46% are singletons. V was clipped by 1 base and J by 5 bases, with 7 bases between them. Germline assignment: CDR1 SQVTM and CDR2 ANQGSEA. The CDR3 runs 12 residues. The starting material was PBMCs, obtained before TCRalphabeta/CD19-depleted stem cell transplant. This TCR was recovered from a girl aged 2 to 10 with aplastic anemia, due to receive a stem cell transplant. The gene calls are TRBV29-1 and TRBJ2-3; D is ambiguous. The CDR3 loop is CSVEALLDTQYF. The CDR3 nucleotides read TGCAGCGTTGAAGCCCTGTTAGATACGCAGTATTTT.